Following are 32 T cell receptor beta chains from one sample sequenced in a study of cytomegalovirus exposure and HLA in healthy donors. The repertoire was sequenced with immunoSEQ multiplex PCR; TCRdb's copy has only in-frame clones and lacks some. The sample shows fewer than 120,000 clones, roughly 90% of them seen only once. The specimen was PBMCs. These receptors originate from a woman aged 18-29 years in good health and CMV-seronegative.

The gene calls are TRBV6-1 and TRBJ2-7; D gene unclear. With 5 bases removed from V and 3 bases from J, the gap between germline ends came to 8 bases. The CDR3 is made up of 12 amino acids. Germline V gives CDR1 MNHNS, CDR2 SASEGT. CDR3 nucleotides: TGTGCCAGCAGTTCACCAGGCTACGAGCAGTACTTC. Encoded protein: CASSSPGYEQYF.

The gene calls are TRBV19 and TRBJ2-1, with 12 bases matching TRBD2. Germline V gene sequence: CDR1 LNHDA, CDR2 SQIVND (reference sequence). The V gene end was trimmed by 5 bases and the J gene end by 7 bases; junction bases not matched to a gene: 12. The CDR3 spans 17 residues. This chain's CDR3 is CASSPRLAGAQRNEQFF. For the CDR3, the DNA is TGTGCCAGTAGTCCCCGACTAGCGGGAGCCCAAAGGAATGAGCAGTTCTTC.

This clone has a handful of counts. The chain combines TRBV2 with TRBJ2-7; perhaps TRBD2 as D (6 bases). Germline V gene lookup returns CDR1 SNHLY and CDR2 FYNNEI. The CDR3 runs to 14 residues. The V end was cut by 1 base, the J end by 4 bases, with 11 bases between. CDR3 coding DNA: TGTGCCAGCAGTGAAGGAAGGCGGGGTTACGAGCAGTACTTC. As protein: CASSEGRRGYEQYF. Supplemented by reference TRBV2 and TRBJ2-7, the full variable domain reads EPEVTQTPSHQVTQMGQEVILRCVPISNHLYFYWYRQILGQKVEFLVSFYNNEISEKSEIFDDQFSVERPDGSNFTLKIRSTKLEDSAMYFCASSEGRRGYEQYFGPGTRLTVT.

J is TRBJ2-7 and V is TRBV18, with a possible D match to TRBD1 (6 bases). Trimming stripped 5 bases from V and 5 bases from J, with 10 bases between. This CDR3 spans 12 amino acids. Germline values: CDR1 KGHSH, CDR2 LQKENI. The CDR3 loop reads CASSANRDEQYF. The CDR3 DNA reads as TGTGCCAGCTCAGCAAACAGGGACGAGCAGTACTTC. The full variable domain, its missing parts supplied by reference TRBV18 and TRBJ2-7, is NAGVMQNPRHLVRRRGQEARLRCSPMKGHSHVYWYRQLPEEGLKFMVYLQKENIIDESGMPKERFSAEFPKEGPSILRIQQVVRGDSAAYFCASSANRDEQYFGPGTRLTVT.

This chain uses TRBV29-1 with TRBJ2-7, with a possible D match to TRBD1 (6 bases). Germline-derived CDR1 and CDR2 are SQVTM and ANQGSEA. CDR3 length: 11 amino acids. The V end lost 6 bases, the J end lost 5 bases, and 11 bases lay between the germline ends. Written as DNA, the CDR3 is TGCAGCGTCACAGGGCAGGACGAGCAGTACTTC. This sequence encodes CSVTGQDEQYF.

The chain's CDR3 is CASRGRTSYEQYF. The CDR3 DNA reads TGTGCCAGCAGGGGGCGGACGTCCTACGAGCAGTACTTC. V gene TRBV5-6 combines with J gene TRBJ2-7, with a weak D call TRBD1 (5 bases). The length of the CDR3 is 13 residues. Trimming removed 5 bases at V and 1 base at J, with 10 bases between. CDR1 is SGHDT, CDR2 YYEEEE, per germline.

The table lists this clone with a count of one. V is TRBV2 and J is TRBJ2-5; a possible D gene is TRBD2 (5 bases). CDR1 and CDR2 from the germline V gene are SNHLY and FYNNEI. The CDR3 is 14 residues long. Trimming left V 7 bases short and J 0 bases short, with 12 bases between. CDR3 sequence (DNA): TGTGCCAGCACGAGGACTCAGTACCAAGAGACCCAGTACTTC. This codes for CASTRTQYQETQYF.

The V and J genes are TRBV7-3 and TRBJ1-3, with 8 bases aligning to TRBD1. The CDR3 runs 15 residues. V gave up 4 bases and J gave up 4 bases; unmatched junction bases: 6. Germline CDR1 and CDR2: SGHTA and FQGTGA. CDR3 protein: CASSSTGGKGNTIYF. The CDR3 coding sequence is TGTGCCAGCAGCTCTACAGGGGGAAAAGGAAACACCATATATTTT.

Written as DNA, the CDR3 is TGTGCCAGCAGCCAAGAGCCTAGCGGGAGCTACAATGAGCAGTTCTTC. Translated, it gives CASSQEPSGSYNEQFF. This sequence joins TRBV4-2 and TRBJ2-1; 10 nucleotides align to TRBD2. The CDR3 runs 16 residues. V was clipped by 0 bases and J by 3 bases; unmatched bases: 2. From germline, CDR1 is LGHNA and CDR2 YNFKEQ.

The chain carries TRBV29-1 and TRBJ2-6, with 7 bases lining up with TRBD1. The CDR3 covers 16 residues. V was pared by 5 bases and J by 0 bases, with 7 bases of the junction left unmatched. Germline CDR1 is SQVTM and CDR2 is ANQGSEA. The CDR3 DNA sequence: TGCAGCGTTTGGGACAGCTCTTACTCTGGGGCCAACGTCCTGACTTTC. It specifies CSVWDSSYSGANVLTF.

The chain has TRBV6-5 and TRBJ1-6; TRBD1 matches at 10 bases. The V gene end was trimmed by 8 bases and the J gene end by 7 bases; junction bases not matched to a gene: 5. There are 14 residues in the CDR3. Per the germline V gene, CDR1 is MNHEY and CDR2 is SVGAGI. The CDR3 reads CASRQGALNSPLHF. CDR3 coding DNA: TGTGCCAGCCGACAGGGGGCCTTAAATTCACCCCTCCACTTT.

The gene calls are TRBV29-1 and TRBJ2-5; 9 bases are shared with TRBD2. The CDR3 runs to 12 residues. The J segment lost 4 bases and the V segment lost 7 bases, leaving 4 bases of the junction unmatched. Germline lookup yields CDR1 SQVTM and CDR2 ANQGSEA. The CDR3 DNA sequence: TGCAGCGCCCCTAGCGGGGCAGAGACCCAGTACTTC. This gives the protein CSAPSGAETQYF.

The chain combines TRBV14 with TRBJ2-7, with a possible D match to TRBD2 (6 bases). Germline CDR1 is SGHDN and CDR2 is FVKESK. The germline V and J ends were trimmed by 1 base and 6 bases, with 22 bases remaining between them. The CDR3 is 17 residues long. CDR3 nucleotide sequence: TGTGCCAGCAGCCAAGGGGCGGGACGGGCCGTTGTGGGCGAGCAGTACTTC. As protein: CASSQGAGRAVVGEQYF.

This clone was seen more than once but under ten times. The CDR3 nucleotides read TGTGCCAGCAGCCGACAGGAACTCTACGAGCAGTACTTC. Translated, it gives CASSRQELYEQYF. The chain employs TRBV7-2 and TRBJ2-7, with D maybe TRBD1 (6 bases). This CDR3 spans 13 amino acids. The V gene lost 5 bases and the J gene lost 3 bases, with 11 bases spanning the gap. CDR1 and CDR2 (germline): SGHTA, FQGNSA.

V and J are TRBV28 and TRBJ2-3; 8 bases line up with TRBD2. Germline V gives CDR1 MDHEN, CDR2 SYDVKM. V shed 3 bases and J 4 bases; nucleotides not matched to a gene: 9. The CDR3 contains 16 residues. The CDR3 DNA follows: TGTGCCAGCAGTTTCTCCGGCCGGGGGGGTGCAGATACGCAGTATTTT. This codes for CASSFSGRGGADTQYF.

The V call is TRBV7-2, the J call TRBJ2-2, with D perhaps matching TRBD2 (6 bases). Trimming stripped 5 bases from V and 10 bases from J, with 11 bases between. There are 12 residues in the CDR3. From germline, CDR1 is SGHTA and CDR2 FQGNSA. CDR3 sequence: CASSRDFAELFF. DNA of the CDR3: TGTGCCAGCAGCCGGGACTTTGCGGAGCTGTTTTTT.

The chain has TRBV6-6 and TRBJ2-1, with 14 bases that match TRBD2. The CDR3 runs to 16 residues. The germline V gene has CDR1 MNHNY and CDR2 SVGAGI (reference sequence). The V and J ends lost 6 bases and 7 bases, in that order; junction bases with no gene match: 8. CDR3 coding DNA: TGTGCCAGCAGCTTCCTGAGGACTAGCGGGGGGAATGAGCAGTTCTTC. Protein product: CASSFLRTSGGNEQFF.

V gene TRBV10-3 combines with J gene TRBJ2-7; possibly TRBD2 for D (6 bases). The V and J ends lost 3 bases and 1 base respectively, with 10 bases between them. CDR3 length: 14 amino acids. Per the germline V gene, CDR1 is ENHRY and CDR2 is SYGVKD. In DNA, the CDR3 is TGTGCCATCAGTGACCCGACTAGTTCCTACGAGCAGTACTTC. Its protein is CAISDPTSSYEQYF.

This rearrangement joins TRBV7-9 to TRBJ2-7; 7 positions match TRBD2. The germline CDR1 and CDR2 sequences are SEHNR and FQNEAQ (reference sequence). V was clipped by 3 bases and J by 7 bases; unmatched bases: 12. This CDR3 region has 15 residues. The CDR3 DNA follows: TGTGCCAGCAGCTTGGGGACCTTTAGCGGGCGAGAGCAGTACTTC. Its translation: CASSLGTFSGREQYF. Using reference TRBV7-9 and TRBJ2-7 for the parts outside the CDR3, the full variable domain is DTGVSQNPRHKITKRGQNVTFRCDPISEHNRLYWYRQTLGQGPEFLTYFQNEAQLEKSRLLSDRFSAERPKGSFSTLEIQRTEQGDSAMYLCASSLGTFSGREQYFGPGTRLTVT.

This clone occurred once. The CDR3 DNA follows: TGTGCCAGCAGCTTACTCGGGACAGGGGGAAACACCGGGGAGCTGTTTTTT. This translates into CASSLLGTGGNTGELFF. V gene TRBV11-1 combines with J gene TRBJ2-2; 11 bases fit TRBD1. This CDR3 contains 17 residues. V lost 2 bases, J lost 2 bases, and 4 bases stayed unmatched. Germline V gene lookup returns CDR1 SGHAT and CDR2 FQDESV (reference sequence).

The chain is built from TRBV10-2 and TRBJ1-6; TRBD1 matches 11 bases. CDR1 is WSHSY and CDR2 is SAAADI in the germline V gene. V dropped 3 bases and J dropped 0; count of bases not matched to a gene: 4. The CDR3 length is 18 residues. CDR3: CASSDGQGAISYNSPLHF. CDR3 sequence (DNA): TGCGCCAGCAGTGATGGACAGGGGGCGATCTCCTATAATTCACCCCTCCACTTT.

The CDR3 nucleotides are TGTGCCAGCAGCTCACTAGCGGGGGTTACAGATACGCAGTATTTT. Protein product: CASSSLAGVTDTQYF. The chain uses TRBV7-3 and TRBJ2-3; 11 bases match TRBD2. CDR3 length: 15 amino acids. Per germline, CDR1 SGHTA and CDR2 FQGTGA. Unmatched junction bases numbered 3, after V lost 4 bases and J lost 3 bases.

V usage is TRBV28 and J usage is TRBJ1-2; possibly TRBD1 for D (6 bases). V shed 3 bases and J shed 8 bases, with 16 bases lying between them. CDR1 is MDHEN and CDR2 is SYDVKM in the germline V gene. This CDR3 has 14 residues. The CDR3 spells CASSFGTISRGYTF. CDR3 sequence (DNA): TGTGCCAGCAGTTTCGGGACAATTTCGCGGGGCTACACCTTC.

CDR3 coding DNA: TGCGCCAGCAGTCAAAGGACGGGGGAGAGTGGCTACACCTTC. Its protein product is CASSQRTGESGYTF. V usage is TRBV23-1 and J usage is TRBJ1-2, with a possible D match to TRBD1 (5 bases). TRBV23-1 is treated as an ORF (open reading frame) with a function not yet certain. The CDR3 loop spans 14 amino acids. Trimming took 2 bases from V and 7 from J, leaving 14 bases between them.

V gene TRBV7-2 combines with J gene TRBJ1-1; D might be TRBD1 (6 bases). With 0 bases removed from V and 0 bases from J, the gap between germline ends came to 11 bases. Germline assignment: CDR1 SGHTA and CDR2 FQGNSA. The CDR3 is made up of 16 amino acids. This chain's CDR3 is CASSLARGGVNTEAFF. In DNA, the CDR3 is TGTGCCAGCAGCTTAGCGCGTGGGGGCGTGAACACTGAAGCTTTCTTT.

The chain carries TRBV11-2 and TRBJ2-7; 8 bases align to TRBD2. V trimming: 5 bases; J trimming: 5 bases; junction bases outside the gene matches: 14. The CDR3 is made up of 16 amino acids. The germline V gene encodes CDR1 SGHAT and CDR2 FQNNGV. CDR3 amino acids: CASSPPSREGPNEQYF. CDR3 bases: TGTGCCAGCAGCCCCCCCTCACGGGAGGGCCCCAACGAGCAGTACTTC. Drawing the rest from reference TRBV11-2 and TRBJ2-7, the complete variable domain is EAGVAQSPRYKIIEKRQSVAFWCNPISGHATLYWYQQILGQGPKLLIQFQNNGVVDDSQLPKDRFSAERLKGVDSTLKIQPAKLEDSAVYLCASSPPSREGPNEQYFGPGTRLTVT.

The chain is built from TRBV4-1 and TRBJ1-1, with D unresolved. CDR3 length equals 18 residues. Trimming stripped 3 bases from V and 1 base from J, with 21 bases between. In germline, CDR1 is MGHRA, CDR2 YSYEKL. The CDR3 spells CASSHRFAGRGKNTEAFF. For the CDR3, the DNA is TGCGCCAGCAGCCATCGTTTTGCCGGGAGAGGAAAGAACACTGAAGCTTTCTTT.

The CDR3 here is CAWSQGFSGELFF. The CDR3 DNA reads TGTGCCTGGAGTCAGGGGTTTTCCGGGGAGCTGTTTTTT. The chain links TRBV30 to TRBJ2-2; D perhaps matches TRBD1 (6 bases). This CDR3 comprises 13 residues. Looked up from germline, CDR1 is GTSNPN and CDR2 is SVGIG (reference sequence). Trimming took off 2 bases at V and 6 bases at J, with 10 bases between the two ends.

The rearrangement links TRBV27 to TRBJ2-3; possible D gene TRBD1, 6 bases. The CDR3 sequence is 16 residues long. Trimming removed 0 bases at V and 1 base at J, with 11 bases between. Germline CDR1 and CDR2: MNHEY and SMNVEV (reference sequence). CDR3 amino acids: CASSLSPGAGTDTQYF. The CDR3 DNA reads as TGTGCCAGCAGTTTATCACCAGGGGCTGGCACAGATACGCAGTATTTT.

A word on this clone: Other DNA sequences in this specimen translate into the identical CDR3. The chain recombines TRBV5-1 with TRBJ1-5; D remains unclear. The CDR3 runs to 13 residues. Trimming cost V 5 bases and J 0 bases, with 6 bases left between them. In germline, CDR1 is SGHRS, CDR2 YFSETQ. CDR3 coding DNA: TGCGCCAGCAGTCTAGATAGCAATCAGCCCCAGCATTTT. This encodes CASSLDSNQPQHF.

The J gene is TRBJ1-2, the V gene TRBV4-1; 7 nucleotides line up with TRBD1. CDR3 length equals 12 residues. Per the germline V gene, CDR1 is MGHRA and CDR2 is YSYEKL. The J segment lost 3 bases and the V segment lost 7 bases, leaving 2 bases of the junction unmatched. The CDR3 sequence: CASMGTDYGYTF. CDR3 in DNA: TGCGCCAGCATGGGGACAGACTATGGCTACACCTTC.

The V and J genes are TRBV11-2 and TRBJ2-7; TRBD1 might be the D (6 bases). The germline CDR1 and CDR2 sequences are SGHAT and FQNNGV. There are 14 residues in the CDR3. V was clipped by 5 bases and J by 0 bases, with 11 bases between them. The CDR3 bases are TGTGCCAGCAGCGCCAGGGGCTACTCCTACGAGCAGTACTTC. It encodes CASSARGYSYEQYF.